Below are 25 T cell receptor beta chains sequenced from a single sample in a study of radiation and T cells in renal cell carcinoma. Produced via immunoSEQ multiplex PCR; TCRdb's table is partial and in-frame only. The sample holds some 70,000 clones, roughly 80% seen once. Time point denoted: blood 2 weeks post-SBRT. The treatment is: 15 Gy SBRT to primary tumor, nephrectomy 4 weeks later. The input for sequencing was blood, taken from a patient whose treatment included radiotherapy and nephrectomy. The source is a man between 60 and 75 years old with renal cell carcinoma.

This sequence joins TRBV19 and TRBJ2-1, with TRBD2 identical over 9 bases. The CDR3 spans 17 residues. V gave up 3 bases and J gave up 7 bases; unmatched junction bases: 13. CDR1 is LNHDA and CDR2 is SQIVND in the germline V gene (reference sequence). CDR3 in amino acids: CASSILAGGITRNEQFF. The DNA of the CDR3 is TGTGCCAGTAGTATTCTGGCGGGAGGGATAACCAGGAATGAGCAGTTCTTC.

The genes are TRBV29-1 and TRBJ2-3; tentatively, D is TRBD2 (6 bases). This CDR3 has 14 amino acids. Per germline, CDR1 SQVTM and CDR2 ANQGSEA. Deletions cut 7 bases from V and 3 bases from J, with 17 bases between. The CDR3 coding sequence is TGCAGCGCGGTACCTGATAGCGGAACAGATACGCAGTATTTT. Translated, it gives CSAVPDSGTDTQYF.

The chain combines TRBV30 with TRBJ1-5; 8 bases are shared with TRBD1. CDR3 length: 20 residues. Germline CDR1 and CDR2: GTSNPN and SVGIG (reference sequence). Germline trimming cut 1 base from V and 2 bases from J; bases unmatched to any gene: 19. CDR3 DNA: TGTGCCTGGAGTGCCTACGCCGGGACAGGTTCCTTTTCCGGCAATCAGCCCCAGCATTTT. Its translation: CAWSAYAGTGSFSGNQPQHF.

V and J are TRBV7-8 and TRBJ2-1; TRBD2 matches 10 bases. With 7 bases clipped from V and 7 bases from J, the junction kept 16 bases outside the gene matches. Looked up from germline, CDR1 is SGHVS and CDR2 is FQNEAQ. The length of the CDR3 is 17 residues. CDR3 sequence reads: CASKLRPIGAGGNEQFF. The CDR3 DNA sequence: TGTGCCAGCAAGCTTAGACCTATTGGAGCGGGAGGGAATGAGCAGTTCTTC.

This clone was counted a few times. The chain carries TRBV28 and TRBJ1-2; D is perhaps TRBD1 (5 bases). The V end was cut by 6 bases, the J end by 4 bases, with 15 bases between. The CDR3 loop spans 14 amino acids. Germline V gene data show CDR1 as MDHEN and CDR2 as SYDVKM. CDR3: CASRGWGGGYGYTF. Here the CDR3 DNA reads TGTGCCAGCAGGGGATGGGGCGGTGGCTATGGCTACACCTTC.

The gene calls are TRBV10-2 and TRBJ2-5; D uncertain. The CDR3 totals 15 residues. V was trimmed by 0 bases and J by 2 bases, leaving 10 bases between them. Germline loops: CDR1 WSHSY, CDR2 SAAADI. The CDR3 is CASSESSQIQETQYF. Written as DNA, the CDR3 is TGCGCCAGCAGTGAGTCATCACAAATTCAAGAGACCCAGTACTTC.

The chain is built from TRBV6-5 and TRBJ1-1; 9 bases fit TRBD1. The CDR3 extends over 14 amino acids. Trimming took 5 bases from V and 0 from J; bases not matched to a gene: 1. The germline V gene encodes CDR1 MNHEY and CDR2 SVGAGI. The chain's CDR3 is CASSGDRVNTEAFF. CDR3 DNA sequence: TGTGCCAGCAGTGGGGACAGGGTGAACACTGAAGCTTTCTTT.

The chain joins TRBV30 to TRBJ2-7; D not certain. V gave up 1 base and J gave up 3 bases, with 10 bases separating them. Germline V gene data show CDR1 as GTSNPN and CDR2 as SVGIG (reference sequence). This CDR3 region has 13 residues. The DNA of the CDR3 is TGTGCCTGGAGTGGTGCGGCCAGCTACGAGCAGTACTTC. Residues: CAWSGAASYEQYF.

V and J are TRBV6-1 and TRBJ2-7; either TRBD1 or TRBD2 may supply D (5 bases each). Germline-derived CDR1 and CDR2 are MNHNS and SASEGT. The V gene lost 2 bases and the J gene lost 6 bases, with 14 bases spanning the gap. The CDR3 runs 14 residues. CDR3 nucleotides: TGTGCCAGCAGTGAATGGGGGAGCTGGGGCGAGCAGTACTTC. Its protein is CASSEWGSWGEQYF.

The chain employs TRBV10-2 and TRBJ2-7; D is perhaps TRBD2 (5 bases). The germline V gene has CDR1 WSHSY and CDR2 SAAADI. The CDR3 sequence is 11 residues long. The ends were cut back, 8 bases at V and 1 base at J, with 6 bases in the middle. This CDR3 is CASGGSYEQYF. DNA for the CDR3: TGCGCCAGCGGAGGATCCTACGAGCAGTACTTC.

The chain is built from TRBV2 and TRBJ2-3; D ambiguous. CDR1 is SNHLY, CDR2 FYNNEI, per germline. With 7 bases removed from V and 3 bases from J, the gap between germline ends came to 14 bases. CDR3 length equals 14 residues. Here the CDR3 reads CASKTHLGTDTQYF. CDR3 nucleotide sequence: TGTGCCAGCAAAACCCACCTTGGGACAGATACGCAGTATTTT.

The V and J genes are TRBV30 and TRBJ2-2; D gene ambiguous. Per the germline V gene, CDR1 is GTSNPN and CDR2 is SVGIG (reference sequence). The CDR3 runs to 13 residues. The ends were cut back, 4 bases at V and 1 base at J, with 7 bases in the middle. The chain's CDR3 is CAWIPVNTGELFF. The CDR3 DNA follows: TGTGCCTGGATCCCAGTGAACACCGGGGAGCTGTTTTTT.

V gene TRBV9 combines with J gene TRBJ2-2; D remains unclear. This CDR3 comprises 15 residues. Trimming cost V 3 bases and J 5 bases, with 14 bases left between them. Germline CDR1 and CDR2: SGDLS and YYNGEE. The CDR3 coding sequence is TGTGCCAGCAGCGGATGGTCAGGATTAACCGGGGAGCTGTTTTTT. It is translated as CASSGWSGLTGELFF.

This clone was detected once. In the same sample, other DNA sequences code for this CDR3. The rearrangement uses TRBV4-1 and TRBJ1-3; 10 bases are shared with TRBD1. The J segment lost 4 bases and the V segment lost 6 bases, leaving 9 bases of the junction unmatched. In germline, CDR1 is MGHRA, CDR2 YSYEKL. The CDR3 is 16 residues long. CDR3 in amino acids: CASSQPGQGQGNTIYF. As DNA, the CDR3 is TGCGCCAGCAGTCAGCCGGGACAGGGGCAAGGAAACACCATATATTTT.

This chain connects TRBV7-9 to TRBJ1-2, with no clear D. The V gene lost 5 bases and the J gene lost 4 bases, with 14 bases spanning the gap. The CDR3 loop spans 14 amino acids. Germline-derived CDR1 and CDR2 are SEHNR and FQNEAQ (reference sequence). The CDR3 DNA sequence: TGTGCCAGCAGCCCGGGCGGGGAGGCCTATGGCTACACCTTC. Translated: CASSPGGEAYGYTF.

The chain employs TRBV15 and TRBJ2-3; 8 nucleotides align to TRBD2. There are 14 residues in the CDR3. V lost 6 bases to trimming and J lost 5 bases; unmatched junction nucleotides: 7. The V gene's germline CDR1 is LNHNV and CDR2 YYDKDF (reference sequence). The CDR3 region is CATRLAGGLDTQYF. The CDR3 DNA reads as TGTGCCACCAGGCTCGCGGGAGGACTAGATACGCAGTATTTT. Filled out from reference TRBV15 and TRBJ2-3, the complete variable domain reads DAMVIQNPRYQVTQFGKPVTLSCSQTLNHNVMYWYQQKSSQAPKLLFHYYDKDFNNEADTPDNFQSRRPNTSFCFLDIRSPGLGDTAMYLCATRLAGGLDTQYFGPGTRLTVL.

The chain joins TRBV18 to TRBJ2-7, with D uncertain. The CDR3 covers 12 residues. V was clipped by 6 bases and J by 5 bases, with 11 bases between them. Germline V gene sequence: CDR1 KGHSH, CDR2 LQKENI. DNA for the CDR3: TGTGCCAGCTCTGCTTCATTAGACGAGCAGTACTTC. Translating gives CASSASLDEQYF.

CDR3 in amino acids: CASRKRGNANTGELFF. The CDR3 region has the DNA TGTGCCAGCAGGAAAAGGGGAAACGCGAACACCGGGGAGCTGTTTTTT. This chain connects TRBV2 to TRBJ2-2; perhaps TRBD1 as D (5 bases). The length of the CDR3 is 16 residues. V dropped 6 bases and J dropped 0 bases, with 14 bases sitting between them. Germline assignment: CDR1 SNHLY and CDR2 FYNNEI.

This clone was recorded a few times. The chain combines TRBV5-1 with TRBJ2-3; D unresolved. The CDR3 runs to 14 residues. V was shortened by 2 bases and J by 0 bases, with 7 bases between the two germline ends. In germline, CDR1 is SGHRS, CDR2 YFSETQ. The CDR3, as DNA: TGCGCCAGCAGCTTATGGGTTAGCACAGATACGCAGTATTTT. Its protein product is CASSLWVSTDTQYF.

This chain uses TRBV6-5 with TRBJ2-1; 7 bases map to TRBD1. J was trimmed by 9 bases and V by 6 bases; bases with no gene match: 11. The germline V gene has CDR1 MNHEY and CDR2 SVGAGI. This CDR3 contains 14 residues. The DNA for the CDR3 is TGTGCCAGCAGGCCCAGGGGGAAGCGGAGTGAGCAGTTCTTC. Its translation is CASRPRGKRSEQFF.

CDR3 sequence reads: CASSTAGTATGELFF. The CDR3 DNA reads as TGTGCCAGTAGTACCGCCGGGACAGCAACCGGGGAGCTGTTTTTT. The genes are TRBV19 and TRBJ2-2, with 7 bases aligning to TRBD1. CDR1 and CDR2 from the germline V gene are LNHDA and SQIVND (reference sequence). Trimming removed 4 bases from V and 5 bases from J; junction bases left unmatched: 7. The CDR3 spans 15 residues. The full variable domain, its missing parts supplied by reference TRBV19 and TRBJ2-2, is DGGITQSPKYLFRKEGQNVTLSCEQNLNHDAMYWYRQDPGQGLRLIYYSQIVNDFQKGDIAEGYSVSREKKESFPLTVTSAQKNPTAFYLCASSTAGTATGELFFGEGSRLTVL.

The chain has TRBV30 and TRBJ2-5; 9 nucleotides line up with TRBD2. The tail of the sequence fits TRBJ2-7 better, so the J call may be wrong. Germline loops: CDR1 GTSNPN, CDR2 SVGIG (reference sequence). This CDR3 contains 12 residues. CDR3: CAWSLAGDEQYF. In DNA, the CDR3 is TGTGCCTGGAGTTTAGCGGGAGACGAGCAGTACTTC.

The V gene is TRBV14, the J gene TRBJ1-6; D is undetermined. With 2 bases removed from V and 5 bases from J, the gap between germline ends came to 10 bases. Germline V lookup: CDR1 SGHDN, CDR2 FVKESK. The CDR3 spans 15 residues. The CDR3 region has the DNA TGTGCCAGCAGCCAAAGGCAGGCCGATAATTCACCCCTCCACTTT. It specifies CASSQRQADNSPLHF.

The table lists this clone with a count of one. The rearrangement links TRBV27 to TRBJ2-7; D is perhaps TRBD2 (6 bases). The CDR3 has 14 residues. The V end lost 0 bases, the J end lost 4 bases, and 10 bases lay between the germline ends. Germline V gene data show CDR1 as MNHEY and CDR2 as SMNVEV (reference sequence). The DNA of the CDR3 is TGTGCCAGCAGTTTATCCGGGAGTCCTTACGAGCAGTACTTC. Translation gives CASSLSGSPYEQYF.

This rearrangement joins TRBV28 to TRBJ2-7; 11 nucleotides line up with TRBD2. The CDR3 spans 19 residues. From germline, CDR1 is MDHEN and CDR2 SYDVKM. Trimming removed 6 bases from V and 7 bases from J; junction bases left unmatched: 23. CDR3 sequence: CASRMLGRQLAGVHGEQYF. CDR3 nucleotide sequence: TGTGCCAGCAGAATGCTAGGACGGCAACTAGCGGGAGTGCATGGGGAGCAGTACTTC.